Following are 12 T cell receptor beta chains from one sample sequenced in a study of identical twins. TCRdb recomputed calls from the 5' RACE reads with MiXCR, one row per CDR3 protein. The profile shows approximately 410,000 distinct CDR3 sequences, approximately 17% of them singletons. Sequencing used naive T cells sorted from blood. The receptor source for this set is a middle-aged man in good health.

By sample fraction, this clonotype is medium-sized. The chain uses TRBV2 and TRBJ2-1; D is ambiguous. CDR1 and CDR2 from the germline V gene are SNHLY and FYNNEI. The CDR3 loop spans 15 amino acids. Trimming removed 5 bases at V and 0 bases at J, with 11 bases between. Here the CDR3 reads CASSWTSSSYNEQFF. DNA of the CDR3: TGTGCCAGCAGTTGGACCAGCTCCTCCTACAATGAGCAGTTCTTC.

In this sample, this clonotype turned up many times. The CDR3 DNA reads as TGTGCCAGCAGTTACTCGGCAGTGAACACTGAAGCTTTCTTT. Protein sequence: CASSYSAVNTEAFF. This rearrangement joins TRBV6-5 to TRBJ1-1; D is undetermined. Trimming shortened V by 0 bases and J by 0 bases, and 5 bases separated the two germline ends. CDR1 and CDR2 (germline): MNHEY, SVGAGI. This CDR3 region has 14 residues.

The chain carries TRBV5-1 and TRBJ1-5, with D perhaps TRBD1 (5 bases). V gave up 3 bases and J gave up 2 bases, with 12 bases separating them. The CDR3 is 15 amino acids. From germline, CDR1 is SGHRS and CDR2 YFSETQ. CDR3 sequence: CASSWGVGGNQPQHF. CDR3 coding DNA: TGCGCCAGCAGCTGGGGGGTGGGAGGCAATCAGCCCCAGCATTTT.

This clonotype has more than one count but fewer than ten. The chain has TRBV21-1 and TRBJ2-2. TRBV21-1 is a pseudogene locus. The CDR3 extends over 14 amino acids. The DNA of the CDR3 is TGTGCCAGCAGCAACATGGGTTTCGGCGGGGAGCTGTTTTTT. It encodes CASSNMGFGGELFF.

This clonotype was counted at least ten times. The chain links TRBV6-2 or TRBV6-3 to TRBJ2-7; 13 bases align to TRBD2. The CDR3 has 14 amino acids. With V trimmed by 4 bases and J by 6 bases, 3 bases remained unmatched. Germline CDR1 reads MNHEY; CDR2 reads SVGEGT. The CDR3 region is CASSSGLAGAEQYF. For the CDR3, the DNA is TGTGCCAGCAGTTCAGGACTAGCGGGGGCCGAGCAGTACTTC.

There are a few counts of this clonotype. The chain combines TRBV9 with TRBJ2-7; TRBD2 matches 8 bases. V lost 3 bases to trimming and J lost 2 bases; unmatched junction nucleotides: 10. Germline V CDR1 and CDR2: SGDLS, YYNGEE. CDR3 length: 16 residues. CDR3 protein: CASSASGGRPTYEQYF. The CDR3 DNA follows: TGTGCCAGCAGCGCCTCGGGGGGGAGACCAACCTACGAGCAGTACTTC.

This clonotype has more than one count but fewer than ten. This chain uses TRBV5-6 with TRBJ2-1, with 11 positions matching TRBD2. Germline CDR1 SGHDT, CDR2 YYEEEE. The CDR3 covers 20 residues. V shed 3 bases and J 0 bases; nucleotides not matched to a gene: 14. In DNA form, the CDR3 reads TGTGCCAGCAGCTCCCTAATAGTAGCGGGAGGGCGGGACTCCTACAATGAGCAGTTCTTC. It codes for CASSSLIVAGGRDSYNEQFF.

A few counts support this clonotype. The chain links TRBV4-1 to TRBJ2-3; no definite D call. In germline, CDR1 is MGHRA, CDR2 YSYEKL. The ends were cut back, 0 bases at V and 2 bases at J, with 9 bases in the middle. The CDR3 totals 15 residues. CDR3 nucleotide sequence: TGCGCCAGCAGCCAAGATGGTACAGCCACAGATACGCAGTATTTT. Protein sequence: CASSQDGTATDTQYF.

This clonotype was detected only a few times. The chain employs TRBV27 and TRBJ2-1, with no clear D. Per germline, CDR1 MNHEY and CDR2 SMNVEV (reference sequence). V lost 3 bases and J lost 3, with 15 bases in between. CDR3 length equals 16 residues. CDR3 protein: CASSFFGPRNYNEQFF. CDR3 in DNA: TGTGCCAGCAGTTTCTTTGGTCCGAGGAACTACAATGAGCAGTTCTTC.

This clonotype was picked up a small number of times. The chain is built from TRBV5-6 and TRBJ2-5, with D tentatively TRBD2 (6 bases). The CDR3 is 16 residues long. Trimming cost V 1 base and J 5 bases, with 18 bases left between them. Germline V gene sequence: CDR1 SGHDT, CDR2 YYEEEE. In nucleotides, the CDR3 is TGTGCCAGCAGCTTGAAAATATTGGATGGAGGGGAGACCCAGTACTTC. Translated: CASSLKILDGGETQYF.

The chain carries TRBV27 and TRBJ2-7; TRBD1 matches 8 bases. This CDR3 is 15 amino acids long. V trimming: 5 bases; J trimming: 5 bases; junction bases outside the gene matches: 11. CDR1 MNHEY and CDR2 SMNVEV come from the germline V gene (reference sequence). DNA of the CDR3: TGTGCCAGCAGTCCTACACCGACAGGGGTCAACGAGCAGTACTTC. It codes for CASSPTPTGVNEQYF.

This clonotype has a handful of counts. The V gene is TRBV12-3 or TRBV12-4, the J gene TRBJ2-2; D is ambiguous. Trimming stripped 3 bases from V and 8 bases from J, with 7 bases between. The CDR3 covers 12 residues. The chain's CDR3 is CASSFRRGELFF. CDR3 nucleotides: TGTGCCAGCAGTTTCCGAAGGGGGGAGCTGTTTTTT.